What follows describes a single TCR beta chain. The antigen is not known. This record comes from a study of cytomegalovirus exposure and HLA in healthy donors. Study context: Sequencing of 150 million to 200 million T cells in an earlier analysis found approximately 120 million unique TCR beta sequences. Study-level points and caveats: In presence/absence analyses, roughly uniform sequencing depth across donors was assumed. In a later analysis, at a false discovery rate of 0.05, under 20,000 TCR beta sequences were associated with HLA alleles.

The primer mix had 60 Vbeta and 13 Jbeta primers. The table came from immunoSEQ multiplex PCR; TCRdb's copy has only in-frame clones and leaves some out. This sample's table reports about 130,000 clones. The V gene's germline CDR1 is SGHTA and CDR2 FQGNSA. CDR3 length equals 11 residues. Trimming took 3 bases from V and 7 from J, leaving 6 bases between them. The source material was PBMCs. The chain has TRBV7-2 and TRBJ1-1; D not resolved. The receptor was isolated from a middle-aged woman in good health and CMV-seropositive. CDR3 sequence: CASSFLDEAFF. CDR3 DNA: TGTGCCAGCAGCTTCCTAGATGAAGCTTTCTTT.